This TCR beta chain appears in the sequencing data of a study of blood T cell repertoires in COVID-19. For the study at large: Donors in the United States, Italy and Spain gave samples during acute or convalescent COVID-19. The analysed material was cDNA or gDNA that came from T cells, B-cell-depleted T cells, or PBMCs.

Methods used by the authors: Using reference gene primer amplification, nucleated cell counts were estimated. Using immunoSEQ multiplex PCR, the repertoire was profiled, and TCRdb retains in-frame clones only, with some absent. V and J calls and clone size come straight from that table; D and trimming were deduced from the DNA. The repertoire holds fewer than 300,000 clones, 70% to 90% seen once, with 9.4% in the top ten. CDR3 length: 15 amino acids. Germline CDR1 and CDR2: LGHDT and YNNKEL (reference sequence). V lost 7 bases to trimming and J lost 8 bases; unmatched junction nucleotides: 7. The receptor's source is a man younger than 35 with active or convalescent COVID-19. The chain uses TRBV3-1 (or the pseudogene TRBV3-2) and TRBJ2-1; the match to TRBD2 covers 14 bases. The material sequenced was peripheral blood. CDR3 sequence: CASTLGTSGGDEQFF. DNA for the CDR3: TGTGCCAGCACTCTCGGGACTAGCGGGGGTGATGAGCAGTTCTTC.